This T cell receptor (beta chain) was documented in a study of post-analysis software for immune sequencing data (dated by TCRdb to the mid-2010s). About the study as a whole: Recorded disease courses included relapsing-remitting, secondary progressive and progressive-relapsing multiple sclerosis, with some patients lacking subtype annotation. A subset of samples was prepared in parallel using single-end sample barcoding, then pooled and co-amplified after Illumina adapter ligation. The patient repertoires were compared against about a dozen previously published healthy control repertoires obtained from donors aged 6 to 25 years. Broad study findings and their caveats: Normalized Chao1 diversity was significantly lower in multiple sclerosis patients than controls, suggesting substantial peripheral T-cell clonal expansion. The control group was slightly older than the multiple sclerosis patient group. When samples were clustered directly using the F measure, samples prepared in the same batch co-clustered strongly, which prompted a batch-effect correction.

Library preparation used PCR. This sample was sequenced with an Illumina HiSeq 2500. Unique molecular identifiers were incorporated into TCR beta cDNA libraries to reduce PCR and sequencing biases. Roughly 500,000 cDNA molecules were obtained for every 1 to 10 million input T cells, so each molecule roughly corresponded to one T cell. Patient libraries were prepared and sequenced with the same protocol used for the earlier healthy control dataset. Within a given batch, samples were prepared together, multiplexed and sequenced on the same HiSeq lane. As for how the authors treated the data: Raw barcoded reads were processed with MIGEC, and single-read molecular identifier groups were discarded before consensus assembly and CDR3 extraction. VDJtools was used for post-analysis of the clonotype tables, and diversity was normalized by down-sampling every dataset to the size of the smallest sample. To correct batch-related cross-sample contamination, repertoire overlap clustering matched CDR3 amino acid sequences but not nucleotide sequences. Using fastp at Q25 and MiXCR, TCRdb reprocessed the public reads and kept productive beta chains. Rows are unified per CDR3 protein, each entry keeping the most common DNA and genes. TCRdb assigned the V and J calls; the authors' analysis was not used. This sample comprises fewer than 700,000 distinct CDR3 sequences, roughly 47% of them detected only once. 1.5% to 2% of the sample is held by the ten biggest clonotypes.

To demonstrate the VDJtools post-analysis software, TCR beta repertoires were profiled from the peripheral blood of roughly 14 young patients with multiple sclerosis. Multiple sclerosis patients were children and adolescents aged about 6 to 17 years. About this clonotype: The target of this receptor is not known. No much larger clone exists at a distance of one base, and base qualities are not known.

This receptor was taken from a girl aged 5-17 years with multiple sclerosis. Sequencing input: blood.

The nucleotide sequence reads as follows: TGCGCCAGCAGCCACTGGGGGGGCTCTGGGGCCAACGTCCTGACTTTC. Its amino acids are CASSHWGGSGANVLTF. In this chain, TRBV4-1 is recombined with TRBJ2-6, with TRBD2 identical over 7 junction bases. CDR3 length: 16 amino acids, cysteine to phenylalanine. Here the CDR3 DNA is all that survives: 48 bases in frame from base 1. V is trimmed back by 3 bases and J by 0 bases, and the junction contains 2 bases that no gene match accounts for. The germline V gene sets CDR1 to MGHRA and CDR2 to YSYEKL.